This TCR beta chain was retrieved from a study of graft-versus-host responses after intestinal transplantation. Study summary: Recipients across the board were started on anti-thymocyte globulin induction, then kept on tacrolimus and steroids for about three years.

Study-wide findings and caveats: Present in recipient marrow, GvH clones included some that appeared first in ileum or blood. The study found high graft-versus-host to host-versus-graft clonal ratios in allografts of patients with graft-donor T cell macrochimerism.

Repertoires were generated with immunoSEQ multiplex PCR, while TCRdb's copy carries only in-frame clones and drops some. The data contain under 55,000 clones, roughly nine tenths of them seen just once; the ten biggest clones take up around 4.8%. The count of this clone is one. As yet, its antigen is unknown. The CDR3 totals 13 residues. CDR1 is KGHSH and CDR2 is LQKENI in the germline V gene. V lost 3 bases, J lost 3 bases, and 9 bases lay in between. The V and J genes are TRBV18 and TRBJ2-7, with D tentatively TRBD1 (6 bases). The TCR was taken from a human patient who received an intestinal transplant, so some T cells may come from the graft donor. Sample: PBMCs, taken 524 days after transplant. CDR3 DNA: TGTGCCAGCTCACCGGCACAGGGCTACGAGCAGTACTTC. Translated: CASSPAQGYEQYF.